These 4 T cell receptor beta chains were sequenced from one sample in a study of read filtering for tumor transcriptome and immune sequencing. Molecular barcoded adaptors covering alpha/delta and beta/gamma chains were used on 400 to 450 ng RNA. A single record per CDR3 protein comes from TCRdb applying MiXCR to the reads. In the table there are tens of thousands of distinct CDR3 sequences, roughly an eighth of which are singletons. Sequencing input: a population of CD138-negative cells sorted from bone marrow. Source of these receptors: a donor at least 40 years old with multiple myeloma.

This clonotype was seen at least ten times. CDR3 in amino acids: CASSPGLNTEAFF. In DNA form, the CDR3 reads TGTGCCAGCAGCCCGGGGCTGAACACTGAAGCTTTCTTT. V gene TRBV5-6 combines with J gene TRBJ1-1; tentatively, D is TRBD1 (5 bases). Germline V lookup: CDR1 SGHDT, CDR2 YYEEEE. V shed 4 bases and J shed 0 bases, with 7 bases lying between them. The CDR3 totals 13 residues.

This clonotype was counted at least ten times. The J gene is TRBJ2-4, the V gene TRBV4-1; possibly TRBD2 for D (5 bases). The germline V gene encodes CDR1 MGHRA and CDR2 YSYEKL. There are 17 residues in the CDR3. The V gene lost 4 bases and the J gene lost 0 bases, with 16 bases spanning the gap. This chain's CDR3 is CASSLLGEGLAKNIQYF. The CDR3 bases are TGCGCCAGCAGCCTGCTCGGGGAAGGTCTAGCCAAAAACATTCAGTACTTC.

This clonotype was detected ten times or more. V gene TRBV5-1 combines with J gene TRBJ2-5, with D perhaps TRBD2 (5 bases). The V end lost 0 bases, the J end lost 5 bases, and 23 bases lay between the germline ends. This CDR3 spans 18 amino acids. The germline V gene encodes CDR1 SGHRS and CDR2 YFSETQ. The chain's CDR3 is CASSLAEGSGIAVETQYF. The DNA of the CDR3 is TGCGCCAGCAGCTTGGCAGAGGGTTCGGGTATCGCGGTGGAGACCCAGTACTTC.

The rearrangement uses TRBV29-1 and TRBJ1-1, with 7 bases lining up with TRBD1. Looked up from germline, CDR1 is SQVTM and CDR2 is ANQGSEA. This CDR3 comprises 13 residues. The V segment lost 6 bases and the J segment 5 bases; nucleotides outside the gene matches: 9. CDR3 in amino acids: CSVITGAGTEAFF. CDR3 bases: TGCAGCGTGATAACAGGGGCGGGAACTGAAGCTTTCTTT.